These T cell receptor beta chains were read from a single sample in a study of T cells after posttransplantation cyclophosphamide. Assay: immunoSEQ multiplex PCR; the TCRdb copy retains only in-frame clones and omits some. This sample carries 40,000 or so clones, none of them present only once. The sequenced sample consisted of PBMCs. The source is a man aged 25-45 years in good health and a related stem cell transplant donor. Both conserved end residues are part of each CDR3. Each record gives: D gene, clone size, V gene, J gene, CDR3 protein, CDR3 DNA. A D gene is named only where the DNA matches it firmly. Size is omitted from some rows. Given values are once, few, many or a class for expanded clones.

D: TRBD1
size: many
V: TRBV4-1
J: TRBJ2-7
CDR3: CASSHDRESYEQYF
DNA: TGCGCCAGCAGCCATGACAGGGAATCCTACGAGCAGTACTTC

D: TRBD1
size: medium-sized
V: TRBV18
J: TRBJ1-1
CDR3: CASSSLPSQGGTEAFF
DNA: TGTGCCAGCTCATCTCTCCCCTCTCAGGGGGGCACTGAAGCTTTCTTT

D: .
size: few
V: TRBV12-3/TRBV12-4
J: TRBJ1-2
CDR3: CASSLQLASGTLNYGYTF
DNA: TGTGCCAGCAGTTTGCAACTCGCCTCCGGGACACTAAACTATGGCTACACCTTC

D: TRBD1
size: many
V: TRBV5-1
J: TRBJ2-7
CDR3: CASSSRQGAGLEQYF
DNA: TGCGCCAGCAGTTCCAGACAGGGGGCAGGTCTCGAGCAGTACTTC

D: TRBD1
size: many
V: TRBV9
J: TRBJ1-3
CDR3: CASSIRSGQGGDTIYF
DNA: TGTGCCAGCAGCATAAGATCAGGACAGGGAGGCGACACCATATATTTT

D: .
size: many
V: TRBV19
J: TRBJ2-6
CDR3: CASGETGANVLTF
DNA: TGTGCCAGCGGGGAGACTGGGGCCAACGTCCTGACTTTC

D: TRBD1
size: many
V: TRBV5-1
J: TRBJ2-1
CDR3: CASSWTGGSYNEQFF
DNA: TGCGCCAGCAGCTGGACAGGGGGGTCCTACAATGAGCAGTTCTTC

D: TRBD1
size: .
V: TRBV27
J: TRBJ1-6
CDR3: CASSPDRAPYNSPLHF
DNA: TGTGCCAGCAGCCCCGACAGGGCGCCGTATAATTCACCCCTCCACTTT

D: .
size: many
V: TRBV7-9
J: TRBJ2-7
CDR3: CASSLNVAYEQYF
DNA: TGTGCCAGCAGCTTAAATGTAGCCTACGAGCAGTACTTC

D: .
size: .
V: TRBV7-2
J: TRBJ1-4
CDR3: CASSPSAGAPEKLFF
DNA: TGTGCCAGCAGCCCGAGTGCAGGGGCCCCTGAAAAACTGTTTTTT

D: .
size: many
V: TRBV7-9
J: TRBJ1-1
CDR3: CASSLEGNTEAFF
DNA: TGTGCCAGCAGCTTAGAGGGGAACACTGAAGCTTTCTTT

D: TRBD1
size: few
V: TRBV7-2
J: TRBJ1-2
CDR3: CASSLSFRGQGYTF
DNA: TGTGCCAGCAGCTTAAGTTTCAGGGGGCAGGGCTACACCTTC

D: TRBD2
size: many
V: TRBV5-5
J: TRBJ2-1
CDR3: CASSLRPGLAGGYNEQFF
DNA: TGTGCCAGCAGCTTACGGCCGGGACTAGCGGGGGGGTACAATGAGCAGTTCTTC

D: TRBD2
size: .
V: TRBV12-3/TRBV12-4
J: TRBJ2-5
CDR3: CASRGLAGGLGQETQYF
DNA: TGTGCCAGCAGGGGACTAGCGGGGGGGCTGGGCCAAGAGACCCAGTACTTC

D: .
size: many
V: TRBV4-3
J: TRBJ2-5
CDR3: CASSLGRGETQYF
DNA: TGCGCCAGCAGCTTGGGAAGGGGTGAGACCCAGTACTTC

D: TRBD1
size: many
V: TRBV5-6
J: TRBJ1-2
CDR3: CASSLKGQGYGYTF
DNA: TGTGCCAGCAGCCTGAAGGGACAGGGATATGGCTACACCTTC

D: .
size: many
V: TRBV5-1
J: TRBJ2-2
CDR3: CASSLAQAGELFF
DNA: TGCGCCAGCAGCTTGGCCCAGGCCGGGGAGCTGTTTTTT

D: .
size: many
V: TRBV7-2
J: TRBJ2-1
CDR3: CASSPPLYNEQFF
DNA: TGTGCCAGCAGCCCCCCTCTTTACAATGAGCAGTTCTTC

D: TRBD2
size: many
V: TRBV7-9
J: TRBJ2-5
CDR3: CASSFAGGEETQYF
DNA: TGTGCCAGCAGCTTTGCGGGGGGGGAAGAGACCCAGTACTTC

D: .
size: many
V: TRBV19
J: TRBJ1-6
CDR3: CASSLQGNNSPLHF
DNA: TGTGCCAGTAGTTTACAGGGAAACAATTCACCCCTCCACTTT

D: .
size: many
V: TRBV7-6
J: TRBJ1-1
CDR3: CASSASFLNTEAFF
DNA: TGTGCCAGCAGCGCGTCGTTCTTGAACACTGAAGCTTTCTTT

D: .
size: many
V: TRBV2
J: TRBJ1-2
CDR3: CASIPDSHGYTF
DNA: TGTGCCAGCATTCCGGACAGTCATGGCTACACCTTC

D: .
size: many
V: TRBV28
J: TRBJ1-4
CDR3: CASMEGSSNEKLFF
DNA: TGTGCCAGCATGGAGGGGAGTTCTAATGAAAAACTGTTTTTT

D: TRBD1
size: many
V: TRBV19
J: TRBJ1-2
CDR3: CASSFRDRVGYGYTF
DNA: TGTGCCAGTAGTTTCCGGGACAGGGTAGGATATGGCTACACCTTC

D: .
size: few
V: TRBV7-2
J: TRBJ2-7
CDR3: CASSSFSYEQYF
DNA: TGTGCCAGCAGCTCCTTCTCCTACGAGCAGTACTTC

D: TRBD2
size: many
V: TRBV4-1
J: TRBJ2-7
CDR3: CASSQVPIAGGQYF
DNA: TGCGCCAGCAGCCAAGTTCCCATTGCGGGGGGGCAGTACTTC

D: TRBD1
size: many
V: TRBV2
J: TRBJ2-1
CDR3: CASSDWGQTSYNEQFF
DNA: TGTGCCAGCAGTGATTGGGGACAGACCTCCTACAATGAGCAGTTCTTC

D: .
size: many
V: TRBV15
J: TRBJ2-5
CDR3: CATSRVMETQYF
DNA: TGTGCCACCAGCAGAGTTATGGAGACCCAGTACTTC

D: .
size: many
V: TRBV19
J: TRBJ2-3
CDR3: CASSMPGRGTQYF
DNA: TGTGCCAGTAGTATGCCCGGAAGGGGCACGCAGTATTTT

D: TRBD1
size: many
V: TRBV5-4
J: TRBJ2-1
CDR3: CASSYTGGLSNEQFF
DNA: TGTGCCAGCAGCTACACAGGGGGCCTTAGCAATGAGCAGTTCTTC

D: .
size: many
V: TRBV2
J: TRBJ2-2
CDR3: CASTLGANTGELFF
DNA: TGTGCCAGCACCCTGGGGGCCAACACCGGGGAGCTGTTTTTT

D: TRBD2
size: few
V: TRBV5-1
J: TRBJ2-3
CDR3: CASSLGWAGGTTDTQYF
DNA: TGCGCCAGCAGCTTGGGGTGGGCGGGGGGAACCACAGATACGCAGTATTTT

D: TRBD2
size: .
V: TRBV25-1
J: TRBJ2-3
CDR3: CASSGAGGWLGTDTQYF
DNA: TGTGCCAGCAGTGGAGCGGGGGGGTGGCTAGGGACAGATACGCAGTATTTT

D: TRBD1
size: many
V: TRBV19
J: TRBJ1-6
CDR3: CASSIGGQGRNSPLHF
DNA: TGTGCCAGTAGTATCGGGGGACAGGGGCGTAATTCACCCCTCCACTTT

D: .
size: .
V: TRBV12-3/TRBV12-4
J: TRBJ1-2
CDR3: CASRAGNDMGYTF
DNA: TGTGCCAGCAGAGCGGGGAACGATATGGGCTACACCTTC

D: .
size: many
V: TRBV9
J: TRBJ2-1
CDR3: CASRPGLSYNEQFF
DNA: TGTGCCAGCAGACCAGGCCTCTCCTACAATGAGCAGTTCTTC

D: TRBD1
size: many
V: TRBV5-1
J: TRBJ2-7
CDR3: CASSLEGQAYEQYF
DNA: TGCGCCAGCAGCTTGGAGGGACAGGCGTACGAGCAGTACTTC

D: TRBD1
size: many
V: TRBV7-3
J: TRBJ1-1
CDR3: CASSLGQATEAFF
DNA: TGTGCCAGCAGCCTCGGACAGGCCACTGAAGCTTTCTTT

D: .
size: many
V: TRBV27
J: TRBJ1-1
CDR3: CASSGLTNTEAFF
DNA: TGTGCCAGCAGTGGACTGACGAACACTGAAGCTTTCTTT

D: .
size: many
V: TRBV11-2
J: TRBJ1-3
CDR3: CASSTLQGNSGNTIYF
DNA: TGTGCCAGCAGCACCTTACAGGGCAACTCTGGAAACACCATATATTTT

D: TRBD1
size: many
V: TRBV24-1
J: TRBJ1-4
CDR3: CATSDPGQGGATNEKLFF
DNA: TGTGCCACCAGTGATCCGGGACAGGGAGGTGCAACTAATGAAAAACTGTTTTTT

D: .
size: many
V: TRBV28
J: TRBJ1-5
CDR3: CASSPRGEGTNQPQHF
DNA: TGTGCCAGCAGCCCCCGGGGTGAGGGCACCAATCAGCCCCAGCATTTT

D: TRBD1
size: many
V: TRBV2
J: TRBJ1-5
CDR3: CASSSGQGSQPQHF
DNA: TGTGCCAGCAGTTCGGGACAGGGAAGTCAGCCCCAGCATTTT